Listed here are 19 T cell receptor beta chains from one sample, sequenced in a study of T cells after yellow fever vaccination. TCRdb analysed the 5' RACE reads with MiXCR anew, one entry per CDR3 protein. The sample records roughly 520,000 distinct CDR3 sequences, just over 20% being singletons. Source: PBMCs, taken roughly 20 days after the first yellow fever vaccination. The origin of the receptors is a man aged 18-30 years who received the YFV17D yellow fever vaccine.

The V and J genes are TRBV20-1 and TRBJ1-2; D ambiguous. CDR3 length equals 12 residues. Germline V gives CDR1 DFQATT, CDR2 SNEGSKA (reference sequence). V lost 0 bases to trimming and J lost 4 bases, with 6 bases between them. As DNA, the CDR3 is TGCAGTGCTAGAGAGGCGCCCTATGGCTACACCTTC. Protein: CSAREAPYGYTF.

This clonotype was found a few times. V is TRBV29-1 and J is TRBJ1-4; D possibly corresponds to TRBD1 (6 bases). Trimming removed 4 bases from V and 5 bases from J, with 14 bases in between. The CDR3 contains 14 residues. Germline lookup yields CDR1 SQVTM and CDR2 ANQGSEA. CDR3 region: CSVVVGGPNEKLFF. CDR3 in DNA: TGCAGCGTTGTTGTAGGGGGACCGAATGAAAAACTGTTTTTT. Looking up the rest from reference TRBV29-1 and TRBJ1-4 gives the full variable domain: SAVISQKPSRDICQRGTSLTIQCQVDSQVTMMFWYRQQPGQSLTLIATANQGSEATYESGFVIDKFPISRPNLTFSTLTVSNMSPEDSSIYLCSVVVGGPNEKLFFGSGTQLSVL.

The gene calls are TRBV5-1 and TRBJ1-1, with 8 bases identical to TRBD1. The CDR3 is made up of 15 amino acids. V was pared by 4 bases and J by 5 bases, with 10 bases of the junction left unmatched. Germline V CDR1 and CDR2: SGHRS, YFSETQ. CDR3 protein: CASSGQTGAGTEAFF. The CDR3 nucleotides read TGCGCCAGCAGCGGGCAGACAGGGGCAGGGACTGAAGCTTTCTTT. Based on the CDR3 plus reference TRBV5-1 and TRBJ1-1, the full variable domain is KAGVTQTPRYLIKTRGQQVTLSCSPISGHRSVSWYQQTPGQGLQFLFEYFSETQRNKGNFPGRFSGRQFSNSRSEMNVSTLELGDSALYLCASSGQTGAGTEAFFGQGTRLTVV.

This clonotype was picked up one time. The V call is TRBV4-3, the J call TRBJ2-5; D is perhaps TRBD2 (5 bases). Germline-derived CDR1 and CDR2 are LGHNA and YSLEER. V dropped 3 bases and J dropped 4 bases, with 12 bases sitting between them. The CDR3 runs 14 residues. CDR3 nucleotides: TGCGCCAGCAGCCAGGAGGTGGGGAGAGAGACCCAGTACTTC. This encodes CASSQEVGRETQYF.

The rearrangement joins TRBV29-1 to TRBJ1-1; tentatively, D is TRBD1 (5 bases). This CDR3 has 14 amino acids. The ends were cut back, 7 bases at V and 5 bases at J, with 20 bases in the middle. CDR1 and CDR2 (germline): SQVTM, ANQGSEA. The CDR3 reads CSASRGVSGTEAFF. CDR3 bases: TGCAGCGCATCCCGGGGGGTAAGCGGGACTGAAGCTTTCTTT.

The J gene is TRBJ1-1, the V gene TRBV28; no clear D gene. Germline V CDR1 and CDR2: MDHEN, SYDVKM. The V end was cut by 4 bases, the J end by 5 bases, with 14 bases between. The CDR3 totals 14 residues. CDR3 nucleotide sequence: TGTGCCAGCAGTTCCCCAGGACTAAGGACTGAAGCTTTCTTT. It specifies CASSSPGLRTEAFF.

The chain employs TRBV7-9 and TRBJ2-7; weak D call: TRBD2 (5 bases). CDR1 SEHNR and CDR2 FQNEAQ come from the germline V gene (reference sequence). This CDR3 region has 15 residues. V was trimmed by 2 bases and J by 2 bases, leaving 13 bases between them. The CDR3 DNA follows: TGTGCCAGCAGCTTAATTCCGGGGTCCACCTACGAGCAGTACGTC. Translated: CASSLIPGSTYEQYV.

This clonotype has just a few counts. V is TRBV5-6 and J is TRBJ1-5; D might be TRBD1 (6 bases). Between the trimmed V and J ends, which lost 5 bases and 6 bases, there was a span of 15 bases. The germline gives CDR1 SGHDT, CDR2 YYEEEE. This CDR3 contains 14 residues. CDR3 DNA sequence: TGTGCCAGCAGTTCCCAGGGGAGGGTTCAGCCCCAGCATTTT. This codes for CASSSQGRVQPQHF.

This chain uses TRBV20-1 with TRBJ1-2, with 9 bases fitting TRBD1. In germline, CDR1 is DFQATT, CDR2 SNEGSKA (reference sequence). The CDR3 length is 17 residues. J lost 4 bases, V lost 0 bases, and 12 bases had no gene match. CDR3 DNA sequence: TGCAGTGCTAGAGAGCCCCGCCGACAGGGGGAGGTCTATGGCTACACCTTC. It specifies CSAREPRRQGEVYGYTF.

V and J are TRBV25-1 and TRBJ2-2, with TRBD1 matching over 9 bases. The CDR3 extends over 16 amino acids. From germline, CDR1 is MGHDK and CDR2 SYGVNS. The V and J ends lost 4 bases and 5 bases, in that order; junction bases with no gene match: 8. The CDR3 here is CASSVTGTGRTGELFF. CDR3 DNA: TGTGCCAGCAGTGTTACCGGGACAGGGAGAACCGGGGAGCTGTTTTTT.

This chain links TRBV7-9 with TRBJ2-3, with TRBD1 as a possible D gene (5 bases). Trimming shortened V by 1 base and J by 3 bases, and 11 bases separated the two germline ends. Germline CDR1 is SEHNR and CDR2 is FQNEAQ (reference sequence). The CDR3 runs to 15 residues. The CDR3 DNA is TGTGCCAGCAGCTTAGATACAGGCTGGACAGATACGCAGTATTTT. It codes for CASSLDTGWTDTQYF.

The gene calls are TRBV6-1 and TRBJ1-1; no firm D call. Looked up from germline, CDR1 is MNHNS and CDR2 is SASEGT. Trimming stripped 6 bases from V and 0 bases from J, with 26 bases between. The CDR3 runs to 19 residues. CDR3 region: CASRGPSSREVSMNTEAFF. The CDR3 DNA follows: TGTGCCAGCAGGGGTCCTTCGTCCCGAGAGGTATCCATGAACACTGAAGCTTTCTTT.

In this sample, this clonotype turned up a few times. The chain recombines TRBV27 with TRBJ1-1, with 7 bases aligning to TRBD1. Germline V gene lookup returns CDR1 MNHEY and CDR2 SMNVEV (reference sequence). J was trimmed by 0 bases and V by 5 bases; bases with no gene match: 6. CDR3 length equals 15 residues. CDR3 nucleotide sequence: TGTGCCAGCAGTCTCCAGACAGGGTTGAACACTGAAGCTTTCTTT. Its translation is CASSLQTGLNTEAFF.

The CDR3 protein is CASSYQGDNQPQHF. The CDR3 coding sequence is TGTGCCAGCAGTTACCAGGGGGACAATCAGCCCCAGCATTTT. The V and J genes are TRBV6-5 and TRBJ1-5; 7 nucleotides line up with TRBD1. The CDR3 runs to 14 residues. Per germline, CDR1 MNHEY and CDR2 SVGAGI. V was clipped by 2 bases and J by 3 bases; unmatched bases: 1.

In this sample, this clonotype turned up a few times. The CDR3 spells CASSQDLGQGNQPQHF. As DNA, the CDR3 is TGTGCCAGCAGCCAGGACCTCGGACAGGGAAATCAGCCCCAGCATTTT. The rearrangement joins TRBV4-2 to TRBJ1-5; TRBD1 matches 8 bases. Trimming at V came to 3 bases and at J to 4 bases, leaving 8 bases not matched to a gene. The CDR3 extends over 16 amino acids. CDR1 is LGHNA, CDR2 YNFKEQ, per germline.

This clonotype came up a few times. The V gene is TRBV19, the J gene TRBJ2-7; D not resolved. CDR3 length: 14 amino acids. Looked up from germline, CDR1 is LNHDA and CDR2 is SQIVND (reference sequence). V lost 2 bases and J 2 bases, leaving 10 bases between the germline ends. The CDR3: CASSISGLTYEQYF. CDR3 nucleotides: TGTGCCAGTAGTATATCAGGCCTCACCTACGAGCAGTACTTC.

The gene calls are TRBV18 and TRBJ1-6; perhaps TRBD1 as D (5 bases). From germline, CDR1 is KGHSH and CDR2 LQKENI. Trimming took 0 bases from V and 6 from J, leaving 15 bases between them. The CDR3 length is 17 residues. CDR3 nucleotide sequence: TGTGCCAGCTCACCACCGGGCTCGGGGGACCGTAATTCACCCCTCCACTTT. Translation: CASSPPGSGDRNSPLHF.

The genes are TRBV7-3 and TRBJ2-1; 13 bases match TRBD2. V lost 2 bases and J lost 15; bases outside the gene matches: 10. Germline loops: CDR1 SGHTA, CDR2 FQGTGA. The CDR3 loop spans 15 amino acids. Written as DNA, the CDR3 is TGTGCCAGCAGCTTACGACTAGCGGGGGGAAAAGAAATGTTCTTC. It translates to CASSLRLAGGKEMFF.

This clonotype was observed a few times. J is TRBJ1-6 and V is TRBV27, with a weak D call TRBD1 (5 bases). CDR1 and CDR2 (germline): MNHEY, SMNVEV (reference sequence). This CDR3 has 14 amino acids. V dropped 6 bases and J dropped 11 bases, with 17 bases sitting between them. The CDR3 region has the DNA TGTGCCAGCAGAGTTGAAGGGACCGGGACACCCCTCCACTTT. Its translation: CASRVEGTGTPLHF.